Following are 28 T cell receptor beta chains from one sample sequenced in a study of cytomegalovirus exposure and HLA in healthy donors. Produced via immunoSEQ multiplex PCR; TCRdb's table is partial and in-frame only. Of around 130,000 clones in the sample, 88% are singletons; the top ten hold 1.4% to 1.5%. Sequencing used PBMCs. The receptor set was obtained from a man in his thirties or forties in good health and CMV-seronegative.

CDR3: CASSLARRGGYNEQFF. The CDR3 DNA reads TGCGCCAGCAGCTTGGCCCGTCGGGGGGGCTACAATGAGCAGTTCTTC. The chain uses TRBV5-1 and TRBJ2-1; 8 positions match TRBD2. The CDR3 has 16 amino acids. Germline-derived CDR1 and CDR2 are SGHRS and YFSETQ. The V and J ends lost 0 bases and 3 bases, in that order; junction bases with no gene match: 5.

The V and J genes are TRBV6-4 and TRBJ1-3; weak D call: TRBD1 (5 bases). The CDR3 extends over 13 amino acids. V lost 4 bases and J 2 bases, leaving 6 bases between the germline ends. Germline V lookup: CDR1 MRHNA, CDR2 SNTAGT. CDR3 amino acids: CASSVTAGNTIYF. In nucleotides, the CDR3 is TGTGCCAGCAGTGTGACAGCTGGAAACACCATATATTTT.

The CDR3 sequence is CASSQGQGTYNEQFF. The CDR3 bases are TGTGCCAGCAGTCAGGGACAGGGGACCTACAATGAGCAGTTCTTC. The chain employs TRBV27 and TRBJ2-1; 10 bases align to TRBD1. Trimming removed 5 bases from V and 2 bases from J; junction bases left unmatched: 3. Germline CDR1 reads MNHEY; CDR2 reads SMNVEV (reference sequence). The CDR3 loop spans 15 amino acids.

This clone was counted only a few times. The V call is TRBV7-3, the J call TRBJ2-7, with D possibly matching TRBD1 (6 bases). The CDR3 extends over 15 amino acids. Germline CDR1 reads SGHTA; CDR2 reads FQGTGA. V was shortened by 2 bases and J by 2 bases, with 13 bases between the two germline ends. CDR3 sequence reads: CASSLFPGAAYEQYF. In nucleotides, the CDR3 is TGTGCCAGCAGCTTATTCCCAGGGGCCGCCTACGAGCAGTACTTC.

The chain is built from TRBV6-4 and TRBJ2-1, with TRBD2 identical over 9 bases. The CDR3 is 15 residues long. Germline values: CDR1 MRHNA, CDR2 SNTAGT. The V gene end was trimmed by 4 bases and the J gene end by 6 bases; junction bases not matched to a gene: 7. As DNA, the CDR3 is TGTGCCAGCAGTGGACTAGCGGCTGAGATCAATGAGCAGTTCTTC. Translation gives CASSGLAAEINEQFF.

This clone has a single count. The V gene is TRBV18, the J gene TRBJ2-7, with TRBD2 identical over 15 bases. CDR1 and CDR2 from the germline V gene are KGHSH and LQKENI. CDR3 length equals 17 residues. The junction had 9 bases not matched to a gene; V was cut back by 2 bases and J by 7 bases. The CDR3: CASSPGGLAGGPGEQYF. CDR3 coding DNA: TGTGCCAGCTCACCAGGTGGACTAGCGGGAGGGCCGGGAGAGCAGTACTTC.

V gene TRBV5-1 combines with J gene TRBJ2-1; D is uncertain. This CDR3 is 15 amino acids long. Per the germline V gene, CDR1 is SGHRS and CDR2 is YFSETQ. The ends were cut back, 4 bases at V and 0 bases at J, with 11 bases in the middle. CDR3 amino acids: CASSAPRPSYNEQFF. The CDR3 DNA reads TGCGCCAGCAGCGCTCCTAGACCCTCCTACAATGAGCAGTTCTTC.

The V gene is TRBV2, the J gene TRBJ1-1; D not certain. V was pared by 3 bases and J by 4 bases, with 9 bases between. The germline V gene has CDR1 SNHLY and CDR2 FYNNEI. CDR3 length equals 13 residues. Here the CDR3 DNA reads TGTGCCAGCAGTGAGGGCAAACGCACTGAAGCTTTCTTT. This translates into CASSEGKRTEAFF.

The DNA of the CDR3 is TGTGCCATTACGGGGATCCTCACTCCTGAAGCTTTCTTT. This encodes CAITGILTPEAFF. The chain recombines TRBV10-3 with TRBJ1-1; no definite D call. V lost 9 bases and J lost 6, with 17 bases in between. This CDR3 spans 13 amino acids. The germline gives CDR1 ENHRY, CDR2 SYGVKD.

The J gene is TRBJ1-1, the V gene TRBV30; TRBD1 might be the D (5 bases). Germline loops: CDR1 GTSNPN, CDR2 SVGIG (reference sequence). This CDR3 has 13 residues. V was trimmed by 1 base and J by 4 bases, leaving 10 bases between them. The CDR3 here is CAWSGRGGTEAFF. The CDR3 DNA follows: TGTGCCTGGAGTGGGAGGGGAGGCACTGAAGCTTTCTTT.

The chain is built from TRBV7-9 and TRBJ1-2; D call uncertain. The CDR3 runs 13 residues. Trimming took 1 base from V and 4 from J, leaving 7 bases between them. Germline CDR1 reads SEHNR; CDR2 reads FQNEAQ (reference sequence). The CDR3 sequence is CASSLGRVYGYTF. The CDR3 bases are TGTGCCAGCAGCTTAGGGAGAGTCTATGGCTACACCTTC.

The V and J genes are TRBV6-5 and TRBJ1-2; weak D call: TRBD1 (5 bases). The CDR3 is made up of 14 amino acids. Looked up from germline, CDR1 is MNHEY and CDR2 is SVGAGI. The V end lost 1 base, the J end lost 2 bases, and 8 bases lay between the germline ends. In nucleotides, the CDR3 is TGTGCCAGCAGTTACTTCGGGGGGAACTATGGCTACACCTTC. The encoded protein is CASSYFGGNYGYTF.

The chain couples TRBV6-6 to TRBJ2-1; D is unresolved. CDR3 size: 13 residues. Trimming cost V 0 bases and J 7 bases, with 7 bases left between them. Germline values: CDR1 MNHNY, CDR2 SVGAGI (reference sequence). The CDR3 coding sequence is TGTGCCAGCAGTTACTCGGCGGTGAATGAGCAGTTCTTC. Translating gives CASSYSAVNEQFF.

V and J are TRBV2 and TRBJ2-1, with 8 bases fitting TRBD1. The germline V gene encodes CDR1 SNHLY and CDR2 FYNNEI. The CDR3 contains 13 residues. Unmatched junction bases numbered 6, after V lost 4 bases and J lost 10 bases. CDR3 loop: CASSGFGTGEQFF. CDR3 in DNA: TGTGCCAGCAGTGGCTTCGGGACAGGCGAGCAGTTCTTC.

The gene calls are TRBV29-1 and TRBJ1-1, with D possibly matching TRBD1 (6 bases). Trimming removed 3 bases at V and 3 bases at J, with 17 bases between. Germline V gene sequence: CDR1 SQVTM, CDR2 ANQGSEA. The CDR3 is 15 amino acids. In DNA form, the CDR3 reads TGCAGCGTTGAGGCGGCCAGCTACAGGGACACTGAAGCTTTCTTT. Translated, it gives CSVEAASYRDTEAFF. Using reference TRBV29-1 and TRBJ1-1 for the parts outside the CDR3, the full variable domain is SAVISQKPSRDICQRGTSLTIQCQVDSQVTMMFWYRQQPGQSLTLIATANQGSEATYESGFVIDKFPISRPNLTFSTLTVSNMSPEDSSIYLCSVEAASYRDTEAFFGQGTRLTVV.

V usage is TRBV5-1 and J usage is TRBJ2-7, with 9 nucleotides matching TRBD1. Germline CDR1 and CDR2: SGHRS and YFSETQ. Trimming removed 0 bases from V and 3 bases from J; junction bases left unmatched: 4. The CDR3 contains 15 residues. DNA of the CDR3: TGCGCCAGCAGCTTGGAGGGACAGGGAGGCTACGAGCAGTACTTC. Protein: CASSLEGQGGYEQYF.

The chain carries TRBV10-1 and TRBJ2-7; 10 nucleotides line up with TRBD2. V shed 8 bases and J 6 bases; nucleotides not matched to a gene: 7. This CDR3 is 13 amino acids long. The germline CDR1 and CDR2 sequences are WNHNN and SYGVQD (reference sequence). The CDR3, as DNA: TGCGCCAGCGTCGAAGTAGCGGGAGGCGAGCAGTACTTC. Its protein is CASVEVAGGEQYF.

This chain links TRBV7-8 with TRBJ2-7; 8 bases are a match to TRBD1. Germline loops: CDR1 SGHVS, CDR2 FQNEAQ. There are 20 residues in the CDR3. V trimming: 0 bases; J trimming: 0 bases; junction bases outside the gene matches: 16. The CDR3 nucleotides are TGTGCCAGCAGCTTAGCGCCAAAGGTTTCGGGACAGGAGGCCTCCTACGAGCAGTACTTC. Translating it yields CASSLAPKVSGQEASYEQYF.

This rearrangement joins TRBV30 to TRBJ2-5, with D unresolved. This CDR3 comprises 14 residues. The V gene lost 3 bases and the J gene lost 5 bases, with 16 bases spanning the gap. The germline V gene encodes CDR1 GTSNPN and CDR2 SVGIG (reference sequence). The DNA for the CDR3 is TGTGCCTGGAGGAAATCTGGGCGCTCGGAGACCCAGTACTTC. Translating it yields CAWRKSGRSETQYF.

The chain combines TRBV7-6 with TRBJ2-1; 7 nucleotides align to TRBD2. The CDR3 runs to 18 residues. V trimming: 1 base; J trimming: 0 bases; junction bases outside the gene matches: 9. Germline V gene sequence: CDR1 SGHVS, CDR2 FNYEAQ. The CDR3: CASSLERPGLLSYNEQFF. The CDR3 nucleotides are TGTGCCAGCAGCTTAGAGCGTCCGGGACTACTCTCCTACAATGAGCAGTTCTTC.

V and J are TRBV30 and TRBJ2-7, with TRBD2 as a possible D gene (5 bases). There are 13 residues in the CDR3. CDR1 is GTSNPN and CDR2 is SVGIG in the germline V gene (reference sequence). Trimming shortened V by 3 bases and J by 3 bases, and 12 bases separated the two germline ends. The CDR3 reads CAWRGHGDYEQYF. As DNA, the CDR3 is TGTGCCTGGAGAGGCCACGGGGACTACGAGCAGTACTTC.

The chain combines TRBV5-6 with TRBJ1-3; D not certain. The CDR3 totals 12 residues. The germline V gene has CDR1 SGHDT and CDR2 YYEEEE. Trimming removed 4 bases at V and 3 bases at J, with 5 bases between. The CDR3 protein is CASSRVGNTIYF. CDR3 nucleotides: TGTGCCAGCAGCCGGGTTGGAAACACCATATATTTT.

V usage is TRBV6-1 and J usage is TRBJ2-2; D is ambiguous. Germline loops: CDR1 MNHNS, CDR2 SASEGT. The V end lost 2 bases, the J end lost 0 bases, and 10 bases lay between the germline ends. The CDR3 is 16 residues long. The CDR3 region has the DNA TGTGCCAGCAGTGAACGCGAGCCCGCGAACACCGGGGAGCTGTTTTTT. Translating it yields CASSEREPANTGELFF.

The chain uses TRBV6-5 and TRBJ2-7, with unresolved D. This CDR3 has 16 amino acids. Trimming took 2 bases from V and 0 from J, leaving 14 bases between them. Germline V gene sequence: CDR1 MNHEY, CDR2 SVGAGI. CDR3 bases: TGTGCCAGCAGTTACACGCCCTATGAGAGCTCCTACGAGCAGTACTTC. This codes for CASSYTPYESSYEQYF.

The chain combines TRBV23-1 with TRBJ2-7; 16 bases map to TRBD2. TRBV23-1 is an ORF, and what it does is uncertain. The CDR3 length is 22 residues. The junction had 27 bases not matched to a gene; V was cut back by 7 bases and J by 6 bases. CDR3 sequence (DNA): TGCGCCAGCAACCGACAGGGGCGACCGGGACTAGCGGGAGGGTTCGGTCTGGGCGAGCAGTACTTC. Encoded protein: CASNRQGRPGLAGGFGLGEQYF.

Note on this clone: Other DNA sequences within the sample encode an identical CDR3. The rearrangement links TRBV18 to TRBJ2-5; D gene ambiguous. Trimming took 6 bases from V and 5 from J, leaving 10 bases between them. Germline V gene lookup returns CDR1 KGHSH and CDR2 LQKENI. This CDR3 spans 12 amino acids. CDR3 protein: CASSRERETQYF. CDR3 sequence (DNA): TGTGCCAGCTCCCGCGAGAGGGAGACCCAGTACTTC. The full variable domain, completed using reference TRBV18 and TRBJ2-5, is NAGVMQNPRHLVRRRGQEARLRCSPMKGHSHVYWYRQLPEEGLKFMVYLQKENIIDESGMPKERFSAEFPKEGPSILRIQQVVRGDSAAYFCASSRERETQYFGPGTRLLVL.

This clone was seen only a few times. The rearrangement uses TRBV19 and TRBJ2-3; no definite D call. V was cut by 6 bases and J by 2 bases, with 15 bases left in between. Germline assignment: CDR1 LNHDA and CDR2 SQIVND (reference sequence). The CDR3 length is 15 residues. The CDR3 reads CASSNSITFTDTQYF. The CDR3 DNA reads TGTGCCAGTAGCAACAGTATTACCTTCACAGATACGCAGTATTTT.

The V and J genes are TRBV2 and TRBJ2-2, with D maybe TRBD1 (5 bases). The CDR3 has 15 residues. Germline V gene data show CDR1 as SNHLY and CDR2 as FYNNEI. V lost 7 bases, J lost 0 bases, and 12 bases lay in between. CDR3 coding DNA: TGTGCCAGCACAGGGATGTATACGAACACCGGGGAGCTGTTTTTT. This codes for CASTGMYTNTGELFF.